These 28 T cell receptor beta chains were sequenced from one sample in a study of blood T cell repertoires in COVID-19. Sequenced by immunoSEQ multiplex PCR; TCRdb stores in-frame clones only, minus some. The sample includes under 130,000 clones, 70% to 85% of them seen just once. The material sequenced was peripheral blood. The receptors derive from a man between 70 and 80 years old with active or convalescent COVID-19.

The V call is TRBV7-2, the J call TRBJ2-2, with D tentatively TRBD1 (5 bases). V shed 5 bases and J shed 2 bases, with 9 bases lying between them. The CDR3 spans 14 residues. Germline V CDR1 and CDR2: SGHTA, FQGNSA. The CDR3, as DNA: TGTGCCAGCAGCCCCGACAGAAACACCGGGGAGCTGTTTTTT. Translated: CASSPDRNTGELFF.

This clone was counted once. The chain recombines TRBV9 with TRBJ1-6; no clear D. The V gene's germline CDR1 is SGDLS and CDR2 YYNGEE. Trimming removed 0 bases at V and 6 bases at J, with 10 bases between. This CDR3 is built from 15 residues. The CDR3 reads CASSVGGEGNSPLHF. The CDR3 DNA reads TGTGCCAGCAGCGTAGGTGGGGAGGGTAATTCACCCCTCCACTTT.

This rearrangement joins TRBV19 to TRBJ2-1; tentatively, D is TRBD2 (6 bases). Per germline, CDR1 LNHDA and CDR2 SQIVND (reference sequence). The CDR3 loop spans 17 amino acids. Between the trimmed V and J ends, which lost 2 bases and 7 bases, there was a span of 21 bases. CDR3 coding DNA: TGTGCCAGTAGTATAACCGGCCGAGCGGCTCGGGGGAATGAGCAGTTCTTC. It translates to CASSITGRAARGNEQFF.

The V call is TRBV19, the J call TRBJ2-1, with TRBD1 matching 8 bases. In germline, CDR1 is LNHDA, CDR2 SQIVND (reference sequence). The CDR3 contains 16 residues. The J segment lost 6 bases and the V segment lost 5 bases, leaving 12 bases of the junction unmatched. CDR3: CASSSIGDRLVNEQFF. CDR3 in DNA: TGTGCCAGTAGTTCTATCGGGGACAGGCTGGTCAATGAGCAGTTCTTC.

V and J are TRBV6-5 and TRBJ2-7, with unresolved D. This CDR3 comprises 14 residues. The V end lost 7 bases, the J end lost 1 base, and 14 bases lay between the germline ends. From germline, CDR1 is MNHEY and CDR2 SVGAGI. For the CDR3, the DNA is TGTGCCAGCACCCGACCAGACAAGTCCTACGAGCAGTACTTC. Translating it yields CASTRPDKSYEQYF.

The chain combines TRBV12-3 or TRBV12-4 with TRBJ1-4; D remains ambiguous. The CDR3 sequence is 13 residues long. V shed 1 base and J shed 10 bases, with 10 bases lying between them. CDR3 nucleotides: TGTGCCAGCAGTTTAGAGCTCCCACCAAAACTGTTTTTT. This codes for CASSLELPPKLFF.

V gene TRBV2 combines with J gene TRBJ2-2; the match to TRBD1 covers 11 bases. V lost 5 bases, J lost 7 bases, and 6 bases stayed unmatched. The germline CDR1 and CDR2 sequences are SNHLY and FYNNEI. This CDR3 is built from 15 residues. The DNA of the CDR3 is TGTGCCAGCAGTCAGGACAGGGGGCAGGGCGGGGAGCTGTTTTTT. This codes for CASSQDRGQGGELFF.

This clone is deemed medium-sized. This chain uses TRBV7-8 with TRBJ2-1; 7 bases are shared with TRBD2. CDR1 and CDR2 (germline): SGHVS, FQNEAQ. The CDR3 is 14 amino acids. J was trimmed by 1 base and V by 5 bases; bases with no gene match: 2. CDR3 loop: CASSGGGSYNEQFF. Here the CDR3 DNA reads TGTGCCAGCAGCGGGGGGGGTTCCTACAATGAGCAGTTCTTC.

This rearrangement joins TRBV14 to TRBJ2-3; TRBD1 matches 10 bases. V was pared by 3 bases and J by 6 bases, with 15 bases of the junction left unmatched. Germline-derived CDR1 and CDR2 are SGHDN and FVKESK. This CDR3 region has 18 residues. CDR3 protein: CASSHPFGGQGRWDTQYF. The CDR3, as DNA: TGTGCCAGCAGCCATCCCTTTGGGGGACAGGGGAGATGGGATACGCAGTATTTT.

This clone has only a few counts. V usage is TRBV5-4 and J usage is TRBJ2-1, with 7 bases fitting TRBD2. Per the germline V gene, CDR1 is SGHNT and CDR2 is YYREEE (reference sequence). There are 14 residues in the CDR3. V trimming: 0 bases; J trimming: 7 bases; junction bases outside the gene matches: 4. This chain's CDR3 is CASSLVGEGNEQFF. DNA for the CDR3: TGTGCCAGCAGCTTGGTAGGGGAGGGGAATGAGCAGTTCTTC.

This clone has a single count. The V gene is TRBV12-3 or TRBV12-4, the J gene TRBJ2-7; a weak D match, TRBD2 (5 bases). V shed 6 bases and J shed 0 bases, with 6 bases lying between them. The CDR3 covers 12 residues. As DNA, the CDR3 is TGTGCCAGCAGCCGGGGCTCCTACGAGCAGTACTTC. It translates to CASSRGSYEQYF.

DNA for the CDR3: TGTGCCAGCAGCCAAGATTGGGGACAGTCTTCTCAGCCCCAGCATTTT. This translates into CASSQDWGQSSQPQHF. The chain links TRBV4-2 to TRBJ1-5, with 7 positions matching TRBD1. From germline, CDR1 is LGHNA and CDR2 YNFKEQ. With 0 bases clipped from V and 6 bases from J, the junction kept 8 bases outside the gene matches. CDR3 size: 16 residues.

The V and J genes are TRBV19 and TRBJ1-6; D not certain. This CDR3 comprises 12 residues. The V and J ends lost 8 bases and 11 bases respectively, with 13 bases between them. Germline V CDR1 and CDR2: LNHDA, SQIVND (reference sequence). CDR3 in DNA: TGTGCCAGTCATTCAGGCCGAACACCCCTCCACTTT. The encoded protein is CASHSGRTPLHF.

This rearrangement joins TRBV3-1 (or the pseudogene TRBV3-2) to TRBJ1-1; possibly TRBD1 for D (6 bases). The CDR3 is 15 residues long. In germline, CDR1 is LGHDT, CDR2 YNNKEL (reference sequence). Trimming removed 6 bases at V and 3 bases at J, with 17 bases between. CDR3 DNA sequence: TGTGCCAGCAGTAAAGGGGGGGGTTGGGACACTGAAGCTTTCTTT. It translates to CASSKGGGWDTEAFF.

The V and J genes are TRBV5-8 and TRBJ2-3; the match to TRBD2 covers 9 bases. The ends lost 1 base at V and 5 bases at J; junction bases unmatched: 11. The CDR3 loop spans 17 amino acids. CDR1 SGHTS and CDR2 YDEGEE come from the germline V gene. Here the CDR3 reads CASSLRLAGLGGDTQYF. The DNA for the CDR3 is TGTGCCAGCAGCTTGAGGCTAGCGGGACTGGGGGGAGATACGCAGTATTTT. Drawing the rest from reference TRBV5-8 and TRBJ2-3, the complete variable domain is EAGVTQSPTHLIKTRGQQATLRCSPISGHTSVYWYQQALGLGLQFLLWYDEGEERNRGNFPPRFSGRQFPNYSSELNVNALELEDSALYLCASSLRLAGLGGDTQYFGPGTRLTVL.

The chain combines TRBV3-1 (or the pseudogene TRBV3-2) with TRBJ2-3, with 8 bases that match TRBD2. V dropped 2 bases and J dropped 6; count of bases not matched to a gene: 7. Germline-derived CDR1 and CDR2 are LGHDT and YNNKEL (reference sequence). The CDR3 loop spans 15 amino acids. CDR3 sequence: CASSQTWTSSDTQYF. DNA of the CDR3: TGTGCCAGCAGCCAAACTTGGACTAGCTCGGATACGCAGTATTTT.

In its sample, this clone was seen once. The rearrangement joins TRBV5-1 to TRBJ2-7, with TRBD2 identical over 8 bases. CDR3 length equals 14 residues. The V gene end was trimmed by 0 bases and the J gene end by 3 bases; junction bases not matched to a gene: 2. CDR1 and CDR2 from the germline V gene are SGHRS and YFSETQ. The CDR3 DNA reads as TGCGCCAGCAGCTTGGCGGGAGGGGACTACGAGCAGTACTTC. The encoded protein is CASSLAGGDYEQYF.

The J gene is TRBJ2-3, the V gene TRBV19; 9 positions match TRBD1. The length of the CDR3 is 13 residues. Per the germline V gene, CDR1 is LNHDA and CDR2 is SQIVND (reference sequence). V was pared by 9 bases and J by 4 bases, with 5 bases of the junction left unmatched. The CDR3, as DNA: TGTGCCAGGAGGGACAGGGTCGCAGATACGCAGTATTTT. This codes for CARRDRVADTQYF.

The chain has TRBV19 and TRBJ2-7; 10 nucleotides align to TRBD1. CDR3 length: 15 residues. Unmatched junction bases numbered 8, after V lost 3 bases and J lost 6 bases. In germline, CDR1 is LNHDA, CDR2 SQIVND (reference sequence). CDR3 residues: CASSIAGQGSTEQYF. CDR3 bases: TGTGCCAGTAGTATTGCGGGACAGGGGTCCACCGAGCAGTACTTC.

The rearrangement uses TRBV2 and TRBJ2-5, with D tentatively TRBD2 (5 bases). The CDR3 covers 13 residues. V lost 6 bases, J lost 0 bases, and 8 bases lay in between. Germline CDR1 SNHLY, CDR2 FYNNEI. The CDR3 spells CASSPDYQETQYF. In DNA form, the CDR3 reads TGTGCCAGCAGCCCGGACTACCAAGAGACCCAGTACTTC.

The V and J genes are TRBV10-3 and TRBJ2-1; D is perhaps TRBD2 (6 bases). Trimming removed 6 bases at V and 0 bases at J, with 21 bases between. The CDR3 is 18 residues long. The germline V gene has CDR1 ENHRY and CDR2 SYGVKD. This CDR3 reads CAISERGVLQSSYNEQFF. The CDR3, as DNA: TGTGCCATCAGCGAGCGCGGGGTACTGCAGAGCTCCTACAATGAGCAGTTCTTC.

This chain uses TRBV19 with TRBJ2-6; possibly TRBD1 for D (6 bases). With 1 base removed from V and 1 base from J, the gap between germline ends came to 14 bases. The CDR3 spans 18 residues. Germline V gene lookup returns CDR1 LNHDA and CDR2 SQIVND (reference sequence). In DNA form, the CDR3 reads TGTGCCAGTAGTATAGGAAGGGGGACCCAATCTGGGGCCAACGTCCTGACTTTC. Translation: CASSIGRGTQSGANVLTF.

This chain joins TRBV30 and TRBJ1-6; 10 nucleotides align to TRBD1. From germline, CDR1 is GTSNPN and CDR2 SVGIG (reference sequence). This CDR3 contains 15 residues. Trimming at V came to 0 bases and at J to 9 bases, leaving 5 bases not matched to a gene. CDR3 in DNA: TGTGCCTGGAGTGTCGACAGGGGGCGAGTTTCACCCCTCCACTTT. Translated, it gives CAWSVDRGRVSPLHF.

This rearrangement joins TRBV12-2 to TRBJ2-7; whether TRBD1, the table's D call, matches the DNA was not checked. TRBV12-2 is designated a pseudogene. This CDR3 has 14 residues. CDR3 nucleotide sequence: TGTGCAAGTCAACCCGGACAGGACACCTACGAGCAGTACTTC. Encoded protein: CASQPGQDTYEQYF.

This chain uses TRBV5-1 with TRBJ1-1; D is perhaps TRBD1 (5 bases). V dropped 0 bases and J dropped 0 bases, with 6 bases sitting between them. The CDR3 covers 14 residues. Germline V CDR1 and CDR2: SGHRS, YFSETQ. CDR3 protein: CASSLAGMNTEAFF. The CDR3 DNA follows: TGCGCCAGCAGCTTGGCAGGGATGAACACTGAAGCTTTCTTT.

The CDR3 loop reads CASSGILGGGSTDTQYF. The CDR3 DNA reads TGCGCCAGCAGCGGGATTTTAGGCGGGGGATCCACAGATACGCAGTATTTT. J is TRBJ2-3 and V is TRBV5-1, with 7 bases that match TRBD2. The trim removed 4 bases at V and 2 bases at J, leaving 13 bases unmatched. Germline V gene sequence: CDR1 SGHRS, CDR2 YFSETQ. The CDR3 covers 17 residues.

CDR3 sequence reads: CASVRLSTDTQYF. CDR3 bases: TGTGCCAGCGTGCGACTCAGCACAGATACGCAGTATTTT. This chain links TRBV9 with TRBJ2-3; no reliable D call. The CDR3 spans 13 residues. The ends were cut back, 7 bases at V and 0 bases at J, with 9 bases in the middle. From germline, CDR1 is SGDLS and CDR2 YYNGEE.

This rearrangement joins TRBV30 to TRBJ2-7, with 8 positions matching TRBD1. Unmatched junction bases numbered 5, after V lost 6 bases and J lost 4 bases. This CDR3 contains 12 residues. The V gene's germline CDR1 is GTSNPN and CDR2 SVGIG (reference sequence). CDR3 loop: CACRTGWYEQYF. The CDR3 region has the DNA TGTGCCTGTCGGACAGGGTGGTACGAGCAGTACTTC.